The sequence of this TCR beta chain was determined in a study of T cells in Graves' hyperthyroidism and ophthalmopathy. RNA transcripts gave rise to amplified TCR beta CDR3 regions. The HTBI primer set was used in a first-round RT-PCR of the TCR CDR3. MiXCR was run by TCRdb on the multiplex PCR reads, yielding one entry per CDR3 protein. The table shows approximately 560,000 distinct CDR3 sequences, with more than 45% occurring only once. Findings of the study overall: Ophthalmopathy was separated from stable hyperthyroidism by a 13 V-J model. Most thyroid clonotypes with frequency above 0.001 were detected in blood.

Per germline, CDR1 SQVTM and CDR2 ANQGSEA. The CDR3 contains 13 residues. About this clonotype itself: Antigen unknown. One end of the junction varies from germline; a read error may be responsible.

Stable disease denoted Graves' hyperthyroidism without ophthalmopathy progression within 18 months. Exclusions: uncontrolled infection, other autoimmune disease, pregnancy, lactation. The source of this sequence is a woman under 30 with Graves' hyperthyroidism. The sequenced material came from peripheral blood or thyroid tissue (not recorded which). V usage is TRBV29-1 and J usage is TRBJ2-3; possibly TRBD1 for D (6 bases). Here the CDR3 DNA reads TGCAACGTTCGGGACACACTCACAGATACGCAGTATTTT. Translation gives CNVRDTLTDTQYF.